This section outlines one T cell receptor (beta chain) sequence together with its context. Its antigen remains unknown. Sequenced material consisted of expressed TCRB transcripts (all of the isolated RNA was reverse transcribed). The protocol was immunoSEQ multiplex PCR, while the TCRdb copy is restricted to in-frame clones and leaves out a portion. The table includes about 740,000 clones, about an eighth detected once. The sample is drawn from a study of beta chain features in type 1 diabetes. Study-level background: The number of sorted cells examined across all samples was some 99,000,000. Findings and caveats of the study: Naive, central memory and Treg TCRB repertoires appeared more alike in patients than in healthy donors. TCRB CDR3s were moderately but significantly shorter in Type 1 diabetes patients in all four CD4+ subsets. A pattern of fewer insertions and more deletions at VDJ junctions was seen in type 1 diabetes patients.

Based on CD45RO/CCR7/CD25/CD127/CD95/CD27, CD4+ regulatory, stem cell-like memory, naive and central memory cells were sorted. Germline CDR1 reads MDHEN; CDR2 reads SYDVKM. The CDR3 totals 14 residues. Trimming removed 5 bases from V and 6 bases from J; junction bases left unmatched: 6. This clonotype was obtained from a man between 18 and 35 years old with type 1 diabetes. The sequenced material came from naive CD4+ T cells from blood. V is TRBV28 and J is TRBJ2-1; 8 bases fit TRBD1. Written as DNA, the CDR3 is TGTGCCAGCAGTAAGGACAGGGTGGGCAATGAGCAGTTCTTC. It yields the protein CASSKDRVGNEQFF.